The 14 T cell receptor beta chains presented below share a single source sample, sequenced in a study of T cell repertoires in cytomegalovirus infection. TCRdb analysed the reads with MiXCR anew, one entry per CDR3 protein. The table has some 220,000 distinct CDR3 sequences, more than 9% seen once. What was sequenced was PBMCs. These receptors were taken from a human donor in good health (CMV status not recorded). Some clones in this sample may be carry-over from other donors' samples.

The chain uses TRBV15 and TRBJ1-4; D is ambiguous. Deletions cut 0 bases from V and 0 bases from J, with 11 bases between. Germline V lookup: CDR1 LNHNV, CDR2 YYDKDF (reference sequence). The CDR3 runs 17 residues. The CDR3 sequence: CATSRDMIPATNEKLFF. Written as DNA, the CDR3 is TGTGCCACCAGCAGAGATATGATTCCTGCAACTAATGAAAAACTGTTTTTT. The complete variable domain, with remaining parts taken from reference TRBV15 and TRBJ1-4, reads DAMVIQNPRYQVTQFGKPVTLSCSQTLNHNVMYWYQQKSSQAPKLLFHYYDKDFNNEADTPDNFQSRRPNTSFCFLDIRSPGLGDTAMYLCATSRDMIPATNEKLFFGSGTQLSVL.

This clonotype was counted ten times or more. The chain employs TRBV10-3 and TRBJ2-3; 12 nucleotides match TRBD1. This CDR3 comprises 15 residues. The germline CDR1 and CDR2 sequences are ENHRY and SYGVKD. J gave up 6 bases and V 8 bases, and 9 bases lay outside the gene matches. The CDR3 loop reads CAIFKGQGAGDTQYF. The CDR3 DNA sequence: TGTGCCATCTTCAAGGGACAGGGGGCAGGTGATACGCAGTATTTT.

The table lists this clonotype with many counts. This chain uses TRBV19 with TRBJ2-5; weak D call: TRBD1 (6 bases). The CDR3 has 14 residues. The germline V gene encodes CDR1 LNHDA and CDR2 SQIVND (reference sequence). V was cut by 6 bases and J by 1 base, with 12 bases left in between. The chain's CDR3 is CASRKQGFQETQYF. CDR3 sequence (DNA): TGTGCCAGTAGGAAACAGGGATTCCAAGAGACCCAGTACTTC.

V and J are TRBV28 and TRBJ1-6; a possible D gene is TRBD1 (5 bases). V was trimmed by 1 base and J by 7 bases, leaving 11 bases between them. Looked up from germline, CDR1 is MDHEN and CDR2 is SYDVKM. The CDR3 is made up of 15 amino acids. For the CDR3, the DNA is TGTGCCAGCAGTTTATCCCGGGGGAGGAATTCACCCCTCCACTTT. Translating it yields CASSLSRGRNSPLHF.

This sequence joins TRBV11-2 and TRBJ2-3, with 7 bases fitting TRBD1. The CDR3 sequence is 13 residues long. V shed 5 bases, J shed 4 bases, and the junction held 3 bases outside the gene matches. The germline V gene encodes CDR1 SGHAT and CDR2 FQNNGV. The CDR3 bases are TGTGCCAGCAGCGGAACAGGGGCAGATACGCAGTATTTT. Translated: CASSGTGADTQYF.

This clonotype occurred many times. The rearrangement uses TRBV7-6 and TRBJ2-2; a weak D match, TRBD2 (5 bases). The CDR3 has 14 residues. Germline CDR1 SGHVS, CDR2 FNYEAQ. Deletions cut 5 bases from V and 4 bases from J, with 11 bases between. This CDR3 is CASSRARGTGELFF. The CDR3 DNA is TGTGCCAGCAGCAGGGCCCGGGGCACCGGGGAGCTGTTTTTT.

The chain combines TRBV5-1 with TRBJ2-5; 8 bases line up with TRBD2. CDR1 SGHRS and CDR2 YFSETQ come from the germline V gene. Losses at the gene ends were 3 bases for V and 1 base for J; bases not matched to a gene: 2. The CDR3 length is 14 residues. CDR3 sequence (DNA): TGCGCCAGCAGCTACGGGGGGGTCCAAGAGACCCAGTACTTC. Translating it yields CASSYGGVQETQYF.

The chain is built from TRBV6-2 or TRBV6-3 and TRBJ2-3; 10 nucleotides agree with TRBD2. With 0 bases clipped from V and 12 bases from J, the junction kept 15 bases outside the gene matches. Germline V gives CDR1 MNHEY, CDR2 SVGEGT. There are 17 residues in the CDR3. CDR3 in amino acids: CASSYSRSSGSPLQQYF. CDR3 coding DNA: TGTGCCAGCAGTTACTCTCGGTCTAGCGGGAGCCCCCTACAACAGTATTTT.

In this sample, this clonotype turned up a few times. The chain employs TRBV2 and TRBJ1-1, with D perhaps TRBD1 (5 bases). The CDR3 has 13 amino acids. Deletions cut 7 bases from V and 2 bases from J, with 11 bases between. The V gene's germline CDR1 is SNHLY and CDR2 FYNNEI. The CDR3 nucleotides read TGTGCCAGCACCCGGACATTAAACACTGAAGCTTTCTTT. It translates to CASTRTLNTEAFF.

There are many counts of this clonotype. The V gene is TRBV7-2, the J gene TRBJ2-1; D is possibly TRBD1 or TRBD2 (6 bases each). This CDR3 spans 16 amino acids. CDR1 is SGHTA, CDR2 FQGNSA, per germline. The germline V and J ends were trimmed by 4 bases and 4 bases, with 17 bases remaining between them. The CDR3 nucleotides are TGTGCCAGCAGCTCCCTAGAGGGGGGCTCGTACAATGAGCAGTTCTTC. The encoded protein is CASSSLEGGSYNEQFF.

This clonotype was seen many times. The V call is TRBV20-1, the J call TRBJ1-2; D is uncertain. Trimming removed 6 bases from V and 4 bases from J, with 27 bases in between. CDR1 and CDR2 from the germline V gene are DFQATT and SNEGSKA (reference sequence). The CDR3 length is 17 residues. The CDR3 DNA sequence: TGCAGTGCAGAAACCCCGTCCGGTACCTTCTTCGGCTATGGCTACACCTTC. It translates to CSAETPSGTFFGYGYTF.

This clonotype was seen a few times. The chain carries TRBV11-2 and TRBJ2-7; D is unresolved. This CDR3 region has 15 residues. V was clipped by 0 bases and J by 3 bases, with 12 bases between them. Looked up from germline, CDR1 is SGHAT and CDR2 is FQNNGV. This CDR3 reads CASSLDRVKVYEQYF. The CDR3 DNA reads TGTGCCAGCAGCTTAGACAGAGTTAAAGTCTACGAGCAGTACTTC.

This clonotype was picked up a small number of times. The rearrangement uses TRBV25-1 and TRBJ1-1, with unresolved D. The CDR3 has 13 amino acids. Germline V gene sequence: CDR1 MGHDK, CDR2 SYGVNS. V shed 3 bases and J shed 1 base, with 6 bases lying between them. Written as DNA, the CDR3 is TGTGCCAGCAGTGATTCCCCGAACACTGAAGCTTTCTTT. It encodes CASSDSPNTEAFF.

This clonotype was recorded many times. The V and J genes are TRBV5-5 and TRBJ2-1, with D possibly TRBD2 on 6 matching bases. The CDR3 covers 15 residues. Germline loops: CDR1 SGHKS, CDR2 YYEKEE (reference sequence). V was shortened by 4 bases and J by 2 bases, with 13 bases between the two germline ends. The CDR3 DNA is TGTGCCAGCAGCCTCCCTCTAGCGACCTACAATGAGCAGTTCTTC. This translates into CASSLPLATYNEQFF.